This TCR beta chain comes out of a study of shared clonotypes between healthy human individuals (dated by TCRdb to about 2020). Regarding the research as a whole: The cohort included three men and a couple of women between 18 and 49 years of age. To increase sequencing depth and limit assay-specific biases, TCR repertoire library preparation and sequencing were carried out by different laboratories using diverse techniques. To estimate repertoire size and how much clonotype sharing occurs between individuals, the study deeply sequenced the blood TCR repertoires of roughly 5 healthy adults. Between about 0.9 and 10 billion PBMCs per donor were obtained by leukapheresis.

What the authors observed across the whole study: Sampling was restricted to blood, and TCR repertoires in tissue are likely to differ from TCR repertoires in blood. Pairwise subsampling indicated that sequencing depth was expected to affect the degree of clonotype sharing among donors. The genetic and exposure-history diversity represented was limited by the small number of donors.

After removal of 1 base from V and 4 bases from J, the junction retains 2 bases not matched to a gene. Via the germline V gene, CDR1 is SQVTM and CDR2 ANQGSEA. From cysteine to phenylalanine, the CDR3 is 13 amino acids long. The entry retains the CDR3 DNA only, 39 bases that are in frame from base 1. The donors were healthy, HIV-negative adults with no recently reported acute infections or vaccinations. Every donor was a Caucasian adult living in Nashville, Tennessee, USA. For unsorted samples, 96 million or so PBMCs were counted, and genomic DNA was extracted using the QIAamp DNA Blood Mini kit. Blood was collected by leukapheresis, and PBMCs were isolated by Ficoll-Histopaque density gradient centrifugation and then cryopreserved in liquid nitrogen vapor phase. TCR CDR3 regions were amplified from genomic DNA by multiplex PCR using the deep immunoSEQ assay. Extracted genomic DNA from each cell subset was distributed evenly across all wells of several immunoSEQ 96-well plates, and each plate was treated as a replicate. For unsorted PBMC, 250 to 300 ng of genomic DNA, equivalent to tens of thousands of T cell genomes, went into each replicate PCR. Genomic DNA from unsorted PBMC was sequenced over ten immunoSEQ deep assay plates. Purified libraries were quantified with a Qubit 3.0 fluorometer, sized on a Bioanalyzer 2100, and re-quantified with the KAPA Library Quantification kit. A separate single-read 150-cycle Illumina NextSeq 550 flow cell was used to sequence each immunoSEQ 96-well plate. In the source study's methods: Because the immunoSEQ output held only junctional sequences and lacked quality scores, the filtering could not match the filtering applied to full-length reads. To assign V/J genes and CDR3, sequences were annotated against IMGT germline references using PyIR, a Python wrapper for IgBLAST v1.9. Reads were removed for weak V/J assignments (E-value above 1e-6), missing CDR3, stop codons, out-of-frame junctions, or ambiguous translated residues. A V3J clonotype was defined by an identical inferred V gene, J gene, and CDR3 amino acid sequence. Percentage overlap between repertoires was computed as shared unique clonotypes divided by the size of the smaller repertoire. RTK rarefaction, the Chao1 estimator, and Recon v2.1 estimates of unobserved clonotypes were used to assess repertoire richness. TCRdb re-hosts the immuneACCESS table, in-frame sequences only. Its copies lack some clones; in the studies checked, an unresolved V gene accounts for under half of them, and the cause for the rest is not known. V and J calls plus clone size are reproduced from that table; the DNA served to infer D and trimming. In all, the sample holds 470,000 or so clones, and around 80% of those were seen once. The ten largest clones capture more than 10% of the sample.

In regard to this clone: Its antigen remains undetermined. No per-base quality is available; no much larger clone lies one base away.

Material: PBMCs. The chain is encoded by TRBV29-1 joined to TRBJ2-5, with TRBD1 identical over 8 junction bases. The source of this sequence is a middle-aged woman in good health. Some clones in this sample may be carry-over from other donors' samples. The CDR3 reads CSVEATGGETQYF. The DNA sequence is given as TGCAGCGTTGAAGCTACAGGGGGAGAGACCCAGTACTTC.